This T cell receptor beta chain came from a study of T cell responses to AZD1222 COVID-19 vaccine. In its sample, this clone was seen once. Profiled with immunoSEQ multiplex PCR; TCRdb holds only in-frame clones, not every one. Here the sample spans 100,000 to 150,000 clones, more than 85% being singletons. The CDR3 consists of 13 residues. The chain carries TRBV21-1 and TRBJ2-7. TRBV21-1 is reported as a pseudogene. The sequences come from peripheral blood, collected on day 0 of AZD1222 vaccination. The sequence was collected from an adult in good health. The CDR3 DNA follows: TGTGCCAGCAGTAGACACTACTCCTACGAGCAGTACTTC. This translates into CASSRHYSYEQYF.